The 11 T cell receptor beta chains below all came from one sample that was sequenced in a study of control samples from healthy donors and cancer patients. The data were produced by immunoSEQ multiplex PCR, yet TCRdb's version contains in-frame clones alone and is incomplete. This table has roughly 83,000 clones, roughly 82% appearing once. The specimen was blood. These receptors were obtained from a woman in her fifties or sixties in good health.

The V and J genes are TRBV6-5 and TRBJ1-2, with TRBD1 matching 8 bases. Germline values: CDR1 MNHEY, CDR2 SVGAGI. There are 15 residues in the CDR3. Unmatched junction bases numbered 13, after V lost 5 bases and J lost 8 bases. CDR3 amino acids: CASSPLRTGKDGYTF. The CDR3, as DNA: TGTGCCAGCAGTCCCCTACGGACAGGGAAAGACGGCTACACCTTC.

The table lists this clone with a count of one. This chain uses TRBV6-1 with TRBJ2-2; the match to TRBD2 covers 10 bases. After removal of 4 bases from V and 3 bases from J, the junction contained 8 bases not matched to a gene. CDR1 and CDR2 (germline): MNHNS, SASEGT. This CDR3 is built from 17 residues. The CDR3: CASSGTSGPTHTGELFF. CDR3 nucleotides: TGTGCCAGCAGTGGGACTAGCGGTCCCACCCACACCGGGGAGCTGTTTTTT.

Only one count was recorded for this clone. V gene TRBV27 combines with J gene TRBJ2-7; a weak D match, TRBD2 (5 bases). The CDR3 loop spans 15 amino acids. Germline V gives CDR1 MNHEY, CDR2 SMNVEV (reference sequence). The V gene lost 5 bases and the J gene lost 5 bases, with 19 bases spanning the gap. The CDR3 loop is CASSERLPSFHEQYF. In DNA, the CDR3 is TGTGCCAGCAGTGAACGACTACCAAGCTTCCACGAGCAGTACTTC.

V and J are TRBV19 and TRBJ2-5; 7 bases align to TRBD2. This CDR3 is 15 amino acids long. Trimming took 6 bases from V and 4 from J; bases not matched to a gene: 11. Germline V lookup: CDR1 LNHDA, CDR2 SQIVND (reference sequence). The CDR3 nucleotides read TGTGCCAGTAGGGGGGTGGGACTACCGGGAGAGACCCAGTACTTC. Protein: CASRGVGLPGETQYF.

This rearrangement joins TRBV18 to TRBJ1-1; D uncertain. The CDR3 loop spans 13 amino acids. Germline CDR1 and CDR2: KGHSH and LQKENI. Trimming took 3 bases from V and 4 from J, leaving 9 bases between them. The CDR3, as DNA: TGTGCCAGCTCACCCGTTCATTCCACTGAAGCTTTCTTT. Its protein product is CASSPVHSTEAFF.

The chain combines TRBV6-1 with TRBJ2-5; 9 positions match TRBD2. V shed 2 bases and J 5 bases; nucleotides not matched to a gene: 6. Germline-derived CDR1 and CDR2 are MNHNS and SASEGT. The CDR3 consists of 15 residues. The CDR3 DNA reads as TGTGCCAGCAGTGAACAGGCGGGGGGGTTGGAGACCCAGTACTTC. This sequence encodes CASSEQAGGLETQYF.

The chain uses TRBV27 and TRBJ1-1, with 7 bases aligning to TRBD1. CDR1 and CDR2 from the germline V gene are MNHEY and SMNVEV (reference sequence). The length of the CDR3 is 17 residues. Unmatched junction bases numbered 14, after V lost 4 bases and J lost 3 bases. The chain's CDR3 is CASSSTGISQWDTEAFF. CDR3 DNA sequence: TGTGCCAGCAGTTCGACAGGGATCAGTCAATGGGACACTGAAGCTTTCTTT.

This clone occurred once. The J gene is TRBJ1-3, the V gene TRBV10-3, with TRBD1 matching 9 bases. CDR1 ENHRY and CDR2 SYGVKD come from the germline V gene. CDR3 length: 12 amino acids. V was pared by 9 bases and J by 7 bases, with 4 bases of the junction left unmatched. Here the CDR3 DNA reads TGTGCCATTGGGGACAGGGTGAACACCATATATTTT. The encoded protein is CAIGDRVNTIYF.

The CDR3 DNA is TGTGCCACCAGCCCCGGGACAGGGACCTATGGCTACACCTTC. Its translation is CATSPGTGTYGYTF. The genes are TRBV15 and TRBJ1-2, with 9 bases fitting TRBD1. The CDR3 runs to 14 residues. From germline, CDR1 is LNHNV and CDR2 YYDKDF (reference sequence). Trimming at V came to 5 bases and at J to 4 bases, leaving 5 bases not matched to a gene.

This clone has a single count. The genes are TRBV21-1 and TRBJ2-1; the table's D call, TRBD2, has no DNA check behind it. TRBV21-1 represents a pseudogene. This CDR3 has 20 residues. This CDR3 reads CASSFRLAGFPPSSYNEQFF. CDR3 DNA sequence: TGTGCCAGCAGCTTCCGACTAGCGGGTTTTCCCCCGAGCTCCTACAATGAGCAGTTCTTC.

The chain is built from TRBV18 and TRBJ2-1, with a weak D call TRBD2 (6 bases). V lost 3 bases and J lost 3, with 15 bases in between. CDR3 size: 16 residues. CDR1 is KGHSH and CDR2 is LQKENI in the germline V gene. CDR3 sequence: CASSPGTRGLYNEQFF. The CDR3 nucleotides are TGTGCCAGCTCACCTGGGACGAGGGGACTCTACAATGAGCAGTTCTTC.